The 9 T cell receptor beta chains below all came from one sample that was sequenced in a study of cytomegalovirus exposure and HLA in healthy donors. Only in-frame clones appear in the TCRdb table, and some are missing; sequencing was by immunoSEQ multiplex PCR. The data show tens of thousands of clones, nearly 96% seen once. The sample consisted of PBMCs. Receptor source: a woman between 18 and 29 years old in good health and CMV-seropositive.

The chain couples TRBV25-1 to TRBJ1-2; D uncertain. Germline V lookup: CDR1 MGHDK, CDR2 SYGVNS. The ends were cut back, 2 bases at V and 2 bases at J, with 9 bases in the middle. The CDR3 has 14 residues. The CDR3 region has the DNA TGTGCCAGCAGTGAAGAAGGGAGGAACTATGGCTACACCTTC. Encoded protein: CASSEEGRNYGYTF.

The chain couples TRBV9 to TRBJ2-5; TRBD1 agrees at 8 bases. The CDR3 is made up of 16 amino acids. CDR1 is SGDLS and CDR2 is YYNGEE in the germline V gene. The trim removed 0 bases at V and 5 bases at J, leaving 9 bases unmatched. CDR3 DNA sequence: TGTGCCAGCAGCGTAGCTTCAGGGGGCCCTCGGGAGACCCAGTACTTC. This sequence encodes CASSVASGGPRETQYF.

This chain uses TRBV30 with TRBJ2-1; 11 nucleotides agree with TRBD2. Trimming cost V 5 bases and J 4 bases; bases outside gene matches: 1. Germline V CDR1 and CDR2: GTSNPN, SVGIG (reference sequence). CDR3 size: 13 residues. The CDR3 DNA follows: TGTGCCTGGCGACTAGCGGGATACAATGAGCAGTTCTTC. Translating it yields CAWRLAGYNEQFF.

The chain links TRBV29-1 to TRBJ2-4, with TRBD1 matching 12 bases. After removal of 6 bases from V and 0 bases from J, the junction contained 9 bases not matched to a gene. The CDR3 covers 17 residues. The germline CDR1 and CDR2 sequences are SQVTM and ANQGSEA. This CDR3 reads CSVLGTGGPLAKNIQYF. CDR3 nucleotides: TGCAGCGTCCTCGGGACAGGGGGCCCGCTAGCCAAAAACATTCAGTACTTC. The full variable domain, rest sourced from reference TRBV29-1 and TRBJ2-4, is SAVISQKPSRDICQRGTSLTIQCQVDSQVTMMFWYRQQPGQSLTLIATANQGSEATYESGFVIDKFPISRPNLTFSTLTVSNMSPEDSSIYLCSVLGTGGPLAKNIQYFGAGTRLSVL.

CDR3 coding DNA: TGTGCCAGCAGTTCGGCCGGGACAGGGGGCAATGAGCAGTTCTTC. Amino acid sequence: CASSSAGTGGNEQFF. The chain couples TRBV28 to TRBJ2-1; the match to TRBD1 covers 11 bases. J was trimmed by 6 bases and V by 4 bases; bases with no gene match: 5. The CDR3 covers 15 residues. Per germline, CDR1 MDHEN and CDR2 SYDVKM.

CDR3 sequence reads: CASSLGQGAMVAFF. The DNA for the CDR3 is TGTGCCAGCAGCTTAGGACAGGGGGCGATGGTGGCTTTCTTT. This sequence joins TRBV7-3 and TRBJ1-1, with 11 bases matching TRBD1. The CDR3 length is 14 residues. Germline V gene data show CDR1 as SGHTA and CDR2 as FQGTGA. The junction had 7 bases not matched to a gene; V was cut back by 2 bases and J by 11 bases.

The CDR3 is CAISEPAGYGYTF. The CDR3 region has the DNA TGTGCCATCAGTGAGCCGGCGGGCTATGGCTACACCTTC. V usage is TRBV10-3 and J usage is TRBJ1-2, with D uncertain. The CDR3 spans 13 residues. V was clipped by 2 bases and J by 4 bases, with 8 bases between them. Germline V CDR1 and CDR2: ENHRY, SYGVKD.

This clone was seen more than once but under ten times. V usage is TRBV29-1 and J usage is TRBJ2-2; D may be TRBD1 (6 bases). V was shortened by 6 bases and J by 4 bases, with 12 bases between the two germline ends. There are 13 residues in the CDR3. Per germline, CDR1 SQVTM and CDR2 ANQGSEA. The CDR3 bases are TGCAGCGTCAGGGGCGTGAGCACCGGGGAGCTGTTTTTT. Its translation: CSVRGVSTGELFF.

CDR3 amino acids: CASSFAGHYEQYF. For the CDR3, the DNA is TGTGCCAGCAGCTTTGCGGGGCACTACGAGCAGTACTTC. The rearrangement links TRBV5-5 to TRBJ2-7, with D perhaps TRBD2 (6 bases). This CDR3 contains 13 residues. V was shortened by 2 bases and J by 3 bases, with 9 bases between the two germline ends. Germline CDR1 and CDR2: SGHKS and YYEKEE (reference sequence).